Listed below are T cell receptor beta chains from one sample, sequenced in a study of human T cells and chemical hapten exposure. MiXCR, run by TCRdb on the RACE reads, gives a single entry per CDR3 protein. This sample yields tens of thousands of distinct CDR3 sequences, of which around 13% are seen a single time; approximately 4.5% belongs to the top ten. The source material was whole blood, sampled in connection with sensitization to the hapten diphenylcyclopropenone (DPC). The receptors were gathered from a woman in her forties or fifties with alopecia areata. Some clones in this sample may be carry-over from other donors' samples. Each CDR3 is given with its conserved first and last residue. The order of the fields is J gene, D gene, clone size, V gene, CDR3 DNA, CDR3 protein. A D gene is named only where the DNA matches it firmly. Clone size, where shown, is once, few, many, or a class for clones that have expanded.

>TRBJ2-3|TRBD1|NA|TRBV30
TGTGCCTGGGGACAGGCCCTCACAGATACGCAGTATTTT
CAWGQALTDTQYF
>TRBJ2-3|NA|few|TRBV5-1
TGCGCCAGCAGCTTGGGGTCCAGCGGAAGCACAGATACGCAGTATTTT
CASSLGSSGSTDTQYF
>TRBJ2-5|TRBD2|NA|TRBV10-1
TGCGCCAGCAGTGAGTCTTTCCCACCGGGACTAGGGAACCTTGGGTTCGTGACCCAGTACTTC
CASSESFPPGLGNLGFVTQYF
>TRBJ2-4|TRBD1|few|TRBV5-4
TGTGCCAGCAGCGTTCCGGGACAGAGCCGGCAGTACTTC
CASSVPGQSRQYF
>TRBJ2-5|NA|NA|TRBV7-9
TGTGCCAGCAGCGACTCAGTGCCACAAGAGACCCAGTACTTC
CASSDSVPQETQYF
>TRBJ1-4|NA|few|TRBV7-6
TGTGCCAGCAGCTTAGGACATCATGAAAAACTGTTTTTT
CASSLGHHEKLFF
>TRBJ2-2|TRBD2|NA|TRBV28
TGTGCCCTAGGGAGGGACGGCACCGGGGAGCTGTTTTTT
CALGRDGTGELFF
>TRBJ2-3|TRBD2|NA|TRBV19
TGTGCCAGTAGCTCCGCTAGCGGGAAATCAGATACGCAGTATTTT
CASSSASGKSDTQYF
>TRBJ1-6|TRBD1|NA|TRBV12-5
TGTGCTAGTGGTTGGATGGACAGGAGTAATTCACCCCTCCACTTT
CASGWMDRSNSPLHF
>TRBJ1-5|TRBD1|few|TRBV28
TGTGCCAGCAGGGACAGGGGAGCACGAAGCAATCAGCCCCAGCATTTT
CASRDRGARSNQPQHF
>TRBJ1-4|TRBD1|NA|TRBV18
TGTGCCAGCTCTCCCTCCAGGACAGGGAATGAAAAACTGTTTTTT
CASSPSRTGNEKLFF
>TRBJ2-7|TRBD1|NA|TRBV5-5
TGTGCCAGCAGCCCAGGGACAGGGGTTATGCGGTACGAGCAGTACTTC
CASSPGTGVMRYEQYF
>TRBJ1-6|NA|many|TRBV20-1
TGCAGTGCTAGAGGTTCGGAGGTGGGGAGTTCACCCCTCCACTTT
CSARGSEVGSSPLHF
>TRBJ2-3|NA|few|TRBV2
TGTGCCAGCAGTGGCCAGGCAGGTACGCAGTATTTT
CASSGQAGTQYF
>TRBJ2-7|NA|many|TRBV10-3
TGTGCCATCAGTGAAGGGGAACCCTACGAGCAGTACTTC
CAISEGEPYEQYF
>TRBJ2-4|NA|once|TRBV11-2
TGTGCCAGCAGCGATCGGGCCAGCAAAAACATTCAGTACTTC
CASSDRASKNIQYF
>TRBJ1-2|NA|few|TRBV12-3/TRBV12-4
TGTGCCAGCAGCTTCCAGCTAGTCTATGGCTACACCTTC
CASSFQLVYGYTF
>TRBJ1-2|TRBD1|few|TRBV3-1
TGTGCCAGCAGCCCGCCCGGGACAGGGATCAGGGGCTACACCTTC
CASSPPGTGIRGYTF
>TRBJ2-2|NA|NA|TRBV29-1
TGCAGCGTTGGGACAACGAACACCGGGGAGCTGTTTTTT
CSVGTTNTGELFF
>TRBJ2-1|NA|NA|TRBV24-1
TGTGCCACCAGAGACAGGTTAGGGAATGAGCAGTTCTTC
CATRDRLGNEQFF
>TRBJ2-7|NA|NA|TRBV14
TGTGCCAGCAGCCAAGAACCGGACAGCTCCTACGAGCAGTACTTC
CASSQEPDSSYEQYF
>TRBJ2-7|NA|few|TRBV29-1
TGCAGCGTTGTCTTGGGGCTCGGCTCCTACGAGCAGTACTTC
CSVVLGLGSYEQYF
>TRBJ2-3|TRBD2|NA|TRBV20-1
TGCAATGCTAGAGGGGGACTAGCCACAGATACGCAGTATTTT
CNARGGLATDTQYF
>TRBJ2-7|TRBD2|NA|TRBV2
TGTGCCAGCAGTGAGGAGGGAGGGCCTTACGAGCAGTACTTC
CASSEEGGPYEQYF
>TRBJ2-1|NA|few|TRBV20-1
TGCAGTGCTTGGAAGCCGGAGATCTCCTACAATGAGCAGTTCTTC
CSAWKPEISYNEQFF
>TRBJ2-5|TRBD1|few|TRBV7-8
TGTGCCAGCAGCTTAGTAGTGACAGGGAATCGGGAGACCCAGTACTTC
CASSLVVTGNRETQYF
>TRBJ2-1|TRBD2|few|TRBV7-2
TGTGCCAGCAGCGGTCAGCCGGGACTAACGAACAATGAGCAGTTCTTC
CASSGQPGLTNNEQFF
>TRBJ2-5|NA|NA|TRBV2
TGTGCCAGCAGTGTTTGGGGGGCTTATGAGACCCAGTACTTC
CASSVWGAYETQYF
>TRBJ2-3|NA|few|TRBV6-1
TGTGCCATAGGGGCGGGATCCTCTGGCACAGATACGCAGTATTTT
CAIGAGSSGTDTQYF
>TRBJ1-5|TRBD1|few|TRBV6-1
TGTGCCAGCAGTATAATACAGGGGGCTGTTAATCAGCCCCAGCATTTT
CASSIIQGAVNQPQHF
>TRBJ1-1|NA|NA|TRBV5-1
TGCGCCAGCAGAGTAGGACGGGACACTGAAGCTTTCTTT
CASRVGRDTEAFF
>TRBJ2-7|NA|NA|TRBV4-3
TGCGCCAGCAGCCAAGTCGCTCGCGGCACCTCCTACGAGCAGTACTTC
CASSQVARGTSYEQYF
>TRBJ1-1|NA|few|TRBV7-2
TGTGCCAGCAGCTTAGCGACGGGAGAAGCTTTCTTT
CASSLATGEAFF
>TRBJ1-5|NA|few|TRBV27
TGTGCCAGCGGCCTGTTGGGGGGAGAAAATCAGCCCCAGCATTTT
CASGLLGGENQPQHF
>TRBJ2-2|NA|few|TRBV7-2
TGTGCCAGCGGAGGGCCAAACACCGGGGAGCTGTTTTTT
CASGGPNTGELFF
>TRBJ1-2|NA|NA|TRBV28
TGTGCCAGCAGCACTACTGTATTCGGGGGCTACACCTTC
CASSTTVFGGYTF
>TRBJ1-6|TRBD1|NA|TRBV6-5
TGTGCCAGCACCGGGACAGGGAGTTCACCCCTCCACTTT
CASTGTGSSPLHF
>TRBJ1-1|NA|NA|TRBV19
TGTGCCAGTAGTATAGACAGGAGGAACACTGAAGCTTTCTTT
CASSIDRRNTEAFF
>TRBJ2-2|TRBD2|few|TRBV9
TGTGCCAGCAGCGCATTAGCGGGGAACACCGGGGAGCTGTTTTTT
CASSALAGNTGELFF
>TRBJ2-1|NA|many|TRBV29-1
TGCAGCGTTAGTCAGGAAGCCTACAATGAGCAGTTCTTC
CSVSQEAYNEQFF
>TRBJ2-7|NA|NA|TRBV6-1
TGTGCCAGCAGTGTGGCAGGGCGGGGATACATCGACGATGGTCAATCCTACGAGCAGTACTTC
CASSVAGRGYIDDGQSYEQYF
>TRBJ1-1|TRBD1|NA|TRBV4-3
TGCGCCAGCAGCCTACGGACAGGTTACACTGAAGCTTTCTTT
CASSLRTGYTEAFF
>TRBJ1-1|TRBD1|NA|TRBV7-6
TGTGCCAGCAGCCGGGGGACAGGGAGGCTTGAAGCTTTCTTT
CASSRGTGRLEAFF
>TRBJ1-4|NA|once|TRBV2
TGTGCCAGCCGACCCTCGGTAGATGAAAAACTGTTTTTT
CASRPSVDEKLFF
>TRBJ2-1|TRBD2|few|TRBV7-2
TGTGCCAGCAGCTTAGAAGGGTTATCTAGCGGGATACCGGTTGCGTTCTTC
CASSLEGLSSGIPVAFF
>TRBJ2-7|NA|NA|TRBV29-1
TGCAGCGTAGAACTGGACTACGAGCAGTACTTC
CSVELDYEQYF
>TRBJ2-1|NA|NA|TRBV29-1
TGCAGCGTTGGTCTTCCCGGGCTGAACAATGAGCAGTTCTTC
CSVGLPGLNNEQFF
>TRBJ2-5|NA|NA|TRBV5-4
TGTGCCAGCAGCTTTGGCGGAGAAGTAGAGACCCAGTACTTC
CASSFGGEVETQYF
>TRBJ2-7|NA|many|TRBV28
TGTGCCAGTTTCCCGCGGCACGGTTTTTCCTACGAGCAGTACTTC
CASFPRHGFSYEQYF